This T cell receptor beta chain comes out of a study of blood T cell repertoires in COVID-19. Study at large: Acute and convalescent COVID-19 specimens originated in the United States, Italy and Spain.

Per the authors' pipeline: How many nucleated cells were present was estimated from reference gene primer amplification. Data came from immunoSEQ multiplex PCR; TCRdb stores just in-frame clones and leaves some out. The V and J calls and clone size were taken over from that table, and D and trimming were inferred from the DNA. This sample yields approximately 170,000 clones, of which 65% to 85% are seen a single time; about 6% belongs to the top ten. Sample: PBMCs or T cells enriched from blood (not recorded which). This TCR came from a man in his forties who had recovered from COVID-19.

The CDR3 DNA follows: TGCGCCAGCAGCTTGGCCGGGGGGGCTCGGTACGAGCAGTACTTC. This codes for CASSLAGGARYEQYF. V and J are TRBV5-1 and TRBJ2-7; 8 positions agree with TRBD2. In germline, CDR1 is SGHRS, CDR2 YFSETQ. The CDR3 length is 15 residues. J was trimmed by 4 bases and V by 0 bases; bases with no gene match: 6.